The present TCR beta chain was sequenced within a study of blood T cell repertoires in COVID-19. The table came from immunoSEQ multiplex PCR; TCRdb's copy has only in-frame clones and leaves some out. The sample lists 100,000 to 150,000 clones, under 90% occurring once. With 5 bases clipped from V and 5 bases from J, the junction kept 6 bases outside the gene matches. This CDR3 has 12 amino acids. Germline assignment: CDR1 GTSNPN and CDR2 SVGIG (reference sequence). The rearrangement links TRBV30 to TRBJ2-7, with 7 bases that match TRBD1. The sequence was collected from a woman in her sixties or seventies with active or convalescent COVID-19. Sequencing used peripheral blood. In DNA, the CDR3 is TGTGCCTGGGAGGGGGCAATAGACGAGCAGTACTTC. This codes for CAWEGAIDEQYF.